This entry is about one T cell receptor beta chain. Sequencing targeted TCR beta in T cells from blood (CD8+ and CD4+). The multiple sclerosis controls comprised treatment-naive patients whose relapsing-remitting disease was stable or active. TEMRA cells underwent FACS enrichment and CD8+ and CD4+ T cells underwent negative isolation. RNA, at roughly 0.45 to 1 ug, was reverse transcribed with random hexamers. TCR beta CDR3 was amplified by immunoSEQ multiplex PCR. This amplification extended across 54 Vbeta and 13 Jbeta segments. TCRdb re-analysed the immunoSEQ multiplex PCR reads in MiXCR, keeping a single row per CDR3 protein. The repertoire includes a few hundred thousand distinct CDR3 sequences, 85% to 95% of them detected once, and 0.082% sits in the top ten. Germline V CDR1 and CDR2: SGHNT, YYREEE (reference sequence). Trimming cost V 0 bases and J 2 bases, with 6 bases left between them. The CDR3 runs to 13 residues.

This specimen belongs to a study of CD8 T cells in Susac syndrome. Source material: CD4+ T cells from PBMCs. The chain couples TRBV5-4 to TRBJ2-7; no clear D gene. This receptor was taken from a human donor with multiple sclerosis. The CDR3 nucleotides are TGTGCCAGCAGCTTGGAGGCCGCCTACGAGCAGTACTTC. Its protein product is CASSLEAAYEQYF.